The entry below describes one T cell receptor beta chain. The table lists this clonotype with many counts. Its target antigen remains unknown. Base qualities are not recorded, but no much larger clone differs from it by a single base. The sample originates from a study of T-cell reconstitution after alpha-beta-depleted transplantation in children (dated by TCRdb to the mid-2010s). Regarding the research as a whole: Using TCR repertoire profiling, the study quantitatively followed how T-cell immune reconstitution unfolded in children after TCRalphabeta/CD19-depleted allogeneic hematopoietic cell transplantation.

The junction shows trimming of 6 bases on V and 6 bases on J, and the gene matches do not reach 8 bases of it. As encoded in the germline V gene, CDR1 is SNHLY while CDR2 is FYNNEI. Spanning cysteine to valine, the CDR3 consists of 13 amino acids. Only the CDR3 region is kept as DNA, spanning 39 bases read in frame from base 1. The library was made by PCR. Instrument on record: Illumina HiSeq 2500. Molecular barcoding was employed in the preparation of TCR libraries, with unique molecular identifiers being used to normalize TCRbeta repertoire quantification. TCRdb reprocessing: public reads trimmed at Q25 with fastp, clones called with MiXCR, in-frame beta chains kept. For every CDR3 protein sequence, its rows merge into one entry that carries the most common genes and DNA. Recorded for this sample are just over 350,000 distinct CDR3 sequences; about an eighth of them occurred a single time. The ten largest clones capture about 4.5% of the sample.

Rearrangement joined TRBV2 to TRBJ2-7; 7 middle bases align to TRBD2. The sequence was collected from a human donor who donated a stem cell graft to a child with Fanconi anemia. The sequencing used PBMCs, collected from the stem cell graft. The CDR3 in this case is CASSILGRVEQYV. The nucleotides are TGTGCCAGCAGCATCCTGGGGAGGGTCGAGCAGTACGTC.